The 27 T cell receptor beta chains listed next were all sequenced from one sample in a study of vaccination and CD4 T cells after COVID-19 (dated by TCRdb to 2022 to 2024). This specimen's treatment or condition label, interpreted: 10-day PBMC culture with coronavirus spike peptide pools or control peptides (ViraFEST assay). The antigens for these receptors are not known. Libraries were prepared through PCR. The sequencing machine was an Illumina iSeq 100. DNA from cultured CD4+ T cells underwent TCR sequencing with the Oncomine TCR Beta short-read assay at the Johns Hopkins FTIC core. TCRdb reanalyzed the raw reads on its own, using fastp at Q25 for trimming and MiXCR for clone calling, and kept in-frame beta chains. Identical CDR3 protein sequences are pooled into one entry, listed with their most common genes and DNA. The sample table lists about 15,000 distinct CDR3 sequences, approximately 70% of them with a count of one. The ten largest clones represent approximately 4.3% of the sample.

Sequenced: CD4+ T cells from blood, cultured in vitro. These receptors were taken from a human donor who had recovered from COVID-19.

As to this clonotype: A much more abundant neighbour one base away suggests this may be a read error. The gene calls are TRBV20-1 and TRBJ1-3, with D unclear. Germline V lookup: CDR1 DFQATT, CDR2 SNEGSKA (reference sequence). This CDR3 is 15 amino acids long. V lost 5 bases and J 1 base, leaving 15 bases between the germline ends. CDR3 in DNA: TGCAGTGCTGGAGGTCCGGCTCAATCTGGAAACACCATATATTTT. Encoded protein: CSAGGPAQSGNTIYF.

J is TRBJ1-5 and V is TRBV2; D remains unclear. The V gene lost 6 bases and the J gene lost 4 bases, with 4 bases spanning the gap. This CDR3 comprises 11 residues. Germline-derived CDR1 and CDR2 are SNHLY and FYNNEI. CDR3 bases: TGTGCCAGCAGAGAAAATCAGCCCCAGCATTTT. This encodes CASRENQPQHF. Combining the CDR3 with reference TRBV2 and TRBJ1-5 gives the whole variable domain EPEVTQTPSHQVTQMGQEVILRCVPISNHLYFYWYRQILGQKVEFLVSFYNNEISEKSEIFDDQFSVERPDGSNFTLKIRSTKLEDSAMYFCASRENQPQHFGDGTRLSIL.

This clonotype was recorded once. The rearrangement uses TRBV7-2 and TRBJ1-2; TRBD1 is a possible D gene (6 bases). CDR3 length: 15 residues. CDR1 and CDR2 (germline): SGHTA, FQGNSA. The germline V and J ends were trimmed by 1 base and 4 bases, with 13 bases remaining between them. The CDR3 sequence is CASSLGAQGAYGYTF. CDR3 DNA sequence: TGTGCCAGCAGCTTAGGGGCACAGGGTGCCTATGGCTACACCTTC.

The J gene is TRBJ1-5, the V gene TRBV21-1; the D call in the table, TRBD1, was not verified against the DNA. TRBV21-1 is a pseudogene locus. The CDR3 sequence is 15 residues long. CDR3 DNA: TGTGCCAGCAGCCCCCTCGGGACAGGGAGTCAGCCCCAGCATTTT. It codes for CASSPLGTGSQPQHF.

The V call is TRBV7-8, the J call TRBJ1-5; 7 nucleotides match TRBD1. The CDR3 length is 15 residues. The V gene end was trimmed by 1 base and the J gene end by 7 bases; junction bases not matched to a gene: 7. Germline assignment: CDR1 SGHVS and CDR2 FQNEAQ. The DNA of the CDR3 is TGTGCCAGCAGCTTAGACGACAGGGCGGGCCAGCCCCAGCATTTT. Encoded protein: CASSLDDRAGQPQHF.

The chain combines TRBV6-2 or TRBV6-3 with TRBJ2-4; 10 bases match TRBD2. CDR3 length equals 16 residues. The V and J ends lost 5 bases and 0 bases, in that order; junction bases with no gene match: 4. Germline values: CDR1 MNHEY, CDR2 SVGEGT. CDR3 residues: CASSRLAGSAKNIQYF. The CDR3 nucleotides read TGTGCCAGCAGTCGACTAGCGGGCTCAGCCAAAAACATTCAGTACTTC.

The rearrangement links TRBV15 to TRBJ1-4; 7 bases align to TRBD1. The junction had 9 bases not matched to a gene; V was cut back by 0 bases and J by 8 bases. Germline CDR1 reads LNHNV; CDR2 reads YYDKDF (reference sequence). This CDR3 contains 16 residues. The CDR3 region has the DNA TGTGCCACCAGCAGAGAGTTCCAGGGGGGGGGGGAAAAACTGTTTTTT. As protein: CATSREFQGGGEKLFF.

The genes are TRBV15 and TRBJ2-2; D is ambiguous. Trimming shortened V by 0 bases and J by 4 bases, and 9 bases separated the two germline ends. CDR3 size: 15 residues. Germline V lookup: CDR1 LNHNV, CDR2 YYDKDF (reference sequence). The CDR3 is CATSREKRGTGELFF. DNA for the CDR3: TGTGCCACCAGCAGAGAAAAGCGAGGCACCGGGGAGCTGTTTTTT.

This clonotype came up once. The limits of the CDR3 on the DNA are not certain, so only TCRdb's listed CDR3 is given. The gene calls are TRBV7-2 and TRBJ1-6; TRBD1 is the table's D call and was not checked against the DNA. The germline CDR1 and CDR2 sequences are SGHTA and FQGNSA. Termini included, the CDR3 measures 24 amino acids. CDR3 residues: CASTNQTSMYLCAISGQFNSPLHF.

This clonotype was observed a single time. V gene TRBV27 combines with J gene TRBJ1-2; TRBD1 agrees at 9 bases. Per the germline V gene, CDR1 is MNHEY and CDR2 is SMNVEV (reference sequence). The CDR3 spans 17 residues. With 5 bases clipped from V and 3 bases from J, the junction kept 13 bases outside the gene matches. The CDR3 DNA reads TGTGCCAGCAGTAGCTCCGGGACAGGGCTTTTTGACTATGGCTACACCTTC. Translating it yields CASSSSGTGLFDYGYTF.

The V gene is TRBV7-9, the J gene TRBJ2-3; D remains unclear. The CDR3 consists of 14 residues. With 5 bases removed from V and 4 bases from J, the gap between germline ends came to 13 bases. Germline V lookup: CDR1 SEHNR, CDR2 FQNEAQ (reference sequence). CDR3 amino acids: CASSKDGSADTQYF. The CDR3 region has the DNA TGTGCCAGCAGCAAGGACGGTTCCGCAGATACGCAGTATTTT.

This clonotype was seen more than once but under ten times. This rearrangement joins TRBV7-2 to TRBJ1-5, with D possibly TRBD1 on 5 matching bases. Germline CDR1 and CDR2: SGHTA and FQGNSA. CDR3 length equals 15 residues. Deletions cut 2 bases from V and 2 bases from J, with 10 bases between. The DNA for the CDR3 is TGTGCCAGCAGCTTAACTCAGGGTCGCAATCAGCCCCAGCATTTT. Translated: CASSLTQGRNQPQHF.

This chain connects TRBV18 to TRBJ2-7, with D tentatively TRBD1 or TRBD2 (6 bases each). The length of the CDR3 is 15 residues. Germline CDR1 reads KGHSH; CDR2 reads LQKENI. Trimming pared 3 bases from V and 4 bases from J, leaving 16 bases between. The CDR3 DNA reads as TGTGCCAGCTCACCCCGACAGGAGGGAGTGTACGAGCAGTACTTC. It yields the protein CASSPRQEGVYEQYF.

V and J are TRBV6-2 or TRBV6-3 and TRBJ1-1; the D is unclear. This CDR3 is built from 14 residues. Germline values: CDR1 MNHEY, CDR2 SVGEGT. V dropped 7 bases and J dropped 1 base, with 13 bases sitting between them. DNA for the CDR3: TGTGCCAGCACTAAGAGCCACAAGAACACTGAAGCTTTCTTT. Protein sequence: CASTKSHKNTEAFF.

This clonotype has a handful of counts. The rearrangement uses TRBV20-1 and TRBJ1-2; perhaps TRBD1 as D (5 bases). V lost 3 bases to trimming and J lost 2 bases, with 16 bases between them. Germline V gene lookup returns CDR1 DFQATT and CDR2 SNEGSKA (reference sequence). The CDR3 sequence is 15 residues long. Written as DNA, the CDR3 is TGCAGTGCTAGGATTACTAGGGGCCTCAACTATGGCTACACCTTC. It codes for CSARITRGLNYGYTF.

This clonotype came up a few times. The chain couples TRBV15 to TRBJ1-5, with 7 bases fitting TRBD1. CDR1 is LNHNV, CDR2 YYDKDF, per germline (reference sequence). This CDR3 has 14 amino acids. V shed 5 bases and J 2 bases; nucleotides not matched to a gene: 3. The CDR3 loop is CATSGDSRNQPQHF. Here the CDR3 DNA reads TGTGCCACCAGCGGGGACAGCCGCAATCAGCCCCAGCATTTT.

The rearrangement joins TRBV19 to TRBJ1-2, with D hard to call. The germline CDR1 and CDR2 sequences are LNHDA and SQIVND (reference sequence). The CDR3 runs 14 residues. The V and J ends lost 3 bases and 7 bases respectively, with 15 bases between them. CDR3 bases: TGTGCCAGTAGTATTGGCAGAGGCTATGGTGGCTACACCTTC. As protein: CASSIGRGYGGYTF.

This chain joins TRBV7-9 and TRBJ2-1, with 9 bases aligning to TRBD2. Looked up from germline, CDR1 is SEHNR and CDR2 is FQNEAQ (reference sequence). The CDR3 totals 17 residues. The J segment lost 9 bases and the V segment lost 1 base, leaving 13 bases of the junction unmatched. In nucleotides, the CDR3 is TGTGCCAGCAGCTTAGAGCCCCTTGCCCGCGGGGGGGGTGAGCAGTTCTTC. Protein sequence: CASSLEPLARGGGEQFF. Supplemented by reference TRBV7-9 and TRBJ2-1, the full variable domain reads DTGVSQNPRHKITKRGQNVTFRCDPISEHNRLYWYRQTLGQGPEFLTYFQNEAQLEKSRLLSDRFSAERPKGSFSTLEIQRTEQGDSAMYLCASSLEPLARGGGEQFFGPGTRLTVL.

The rearrangement links TRBV27 to TRBJ2-3, with 9 bases matching TRBD1. V was pared by 8 bases and J by 7 bases, with 10 bases of the junction left unmatched. The CDR3 has 14 amino acids. CDR1 and CDR2 from the germline V gene are MNHEY and SMNVEV (reference sequence). The CDR3 DNA follows: TGTGCCAGCCCCGACAGGGGGAGGGCAAATACGCAGTATTTT. It codes for CASPDRGRANTQYF.

The chain has TRBV6-5 and TRBJ1-2, with 10 bases that match TRBD1. V lost 2 bases, J lost 8 bases, and 11 bases stayed unmatched. This CDR3 is built from 16 residues. Germline lookup yields CDR1 MNHEY and CDR2 SVGAGI. The CDR3 DNA is TGTGCCAGCAGTTACCGGAGACAGGGGGCGCCCCGGGGCTACACCTTC. It codes for CASSYRRQGAPRGYTF.

This clonotype turned up a few times. J is TRBJ1-5 and V is TRBV27; D may be TRBD1 (5 bases). The CDR3 has 11 residues. V lost 10 bases to trimming and J lost 5 bases, with 9 bases between them. Germline loops: CDR1 MNHEY, CDR2 SMNVEV (reference sequence). This CDR3 is CATGVDQPQHF. Written as DNA, the CDR3 is TGTGCCACGGGGGTCGATCAGCCCCAGCATTTT.

The V call is TRBV19, the J call TRBJ2-7, with 8 nucleotides matching TRBD1. After removal of 4 bases from V and 2 bases from J, the junction contained 19 bases not matched to a gene. There are 19 residues in the CDR3. The germline gives CDR1 LNHDA, CDR2 SQIVND (reference sequence). The CDR3 DNA is TGTGCCAGTAGTACCTGGAGGACAGGGAATCCAAACTTCCCCTACGAGCAGTACTTC. Translation: CASSTWRTGNPNFPYEQYF. Full variable domain (rest looked up from reference TRBV19 and TRBJ2-7): DGGITQSPKYLFRKEGQNVTLSCEQNLNHDAMYWYRQDPGQGLRLIYYSQIVNDFQKGDIAEGYSVSREKKESFPLTVTSAQKNPTAFYLCASSTWRTGNPNFPYEQYFGPGTRLTVT.

The chain has TRBV7-3 and TRBJ2-5; a possible D gene is TRBD1 (5 bases). The germline V and J ends were trimmed by 5 bases and 5 bases, with 18 bases remaining between them. This CDR3 spans 15 amino acids. Germline V gene lookup returns CDR1 SGHTA and CDR2 FQGTGA. The CDR3 DNA follows: TGTGCCAGCAGCCAGGTCCAGGGCGCGAAGGAGACCCAGTACTTC. Translation gives CASSQVQGAKETQYF.

This rearrangement joins TRBV2 to TRBJ1-5; no clear D. V shed 4 bases and J shed 1 base, with 17 bases lying between them. In germline, CDR1 is SNHLY, CDR2 FYNNEI. The CDR3 loop spans 17 amino acids. CDR3 region: CASSVRVGGGSNQPQHF. The CDR3 DNA is TGTGCCAGCAGTGTCCGAGTGGGAGGAGGGAGCAATCAGCCCCAGCATTTT.

V is TRBV7-2 and J is TRBJ2-5; 14 bases are a match to TRBD2. CDR1 is SGHTA and CDR2 is FQGNSA in the germline V gene. V gave up 2 bases and J gave up 5 bases; unmatched junction bases: 4. This CDR3 region has 16 residues. The CDR3 nucleotides read TGTGCCAGCAGCTTAAGACTAGCGGGAGGGAGGGAGACCCAGTACTTC. This encodes CASSLRLAGGRETQYF.

This chain uses TRBV5-1 with TRBJ2-3; 8 bases are shared with TRBD2. CDR1 SGHRS and CDR2 YFSETQ come from the germline V gene. The CDR3 covers 19 residues. The trim removed 4 bases at V and 0 bases at J, leaving 16 bases unmatched. CDR3 in amino acids: CASSTLAPTERESTDTQYF. The CDR3 DNA reads as TGCGCCAGCAGCACTTTGGCCCCGACCGAGCGGGAGAGCACAGATACGCAGTATTTT.

The chain joins TRBV2 to TRBJ2-2, with D perhaps matching TRBD2 (6 bases). Germline-derived CDR1 and CDR2 are SNHLY and FYNNEI. This CDR3 has 17 residues. The V and J ends lost 7 bases and 4 bases respectively, with 22 bases between them. Here the CDR3 DNA reads TGTGCCAGCAAGTCTGGTACCGGGGGAGGAGGCACCGGGGAGCTGTTTTTT. Its protein product is CASKSGTGGGGTGELFF.